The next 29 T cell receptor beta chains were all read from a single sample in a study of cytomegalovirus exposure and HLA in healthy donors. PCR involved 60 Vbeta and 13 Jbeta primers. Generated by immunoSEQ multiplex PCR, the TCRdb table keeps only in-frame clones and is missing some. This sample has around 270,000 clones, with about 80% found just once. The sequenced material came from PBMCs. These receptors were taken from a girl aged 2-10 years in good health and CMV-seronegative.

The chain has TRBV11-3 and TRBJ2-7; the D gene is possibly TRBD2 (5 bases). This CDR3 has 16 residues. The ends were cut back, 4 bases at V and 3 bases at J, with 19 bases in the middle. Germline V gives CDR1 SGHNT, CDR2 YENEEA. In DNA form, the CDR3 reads TGTGCCAGCAGCTGGCCGCGGGCGGTTCCTCACTACGAGCAGTACTTC. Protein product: CASSWPRAVPHYEQYF.

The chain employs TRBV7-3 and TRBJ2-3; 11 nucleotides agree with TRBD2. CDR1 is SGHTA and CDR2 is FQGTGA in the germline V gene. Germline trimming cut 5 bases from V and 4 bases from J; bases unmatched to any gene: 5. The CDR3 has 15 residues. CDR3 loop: CASSQTSGSADTQYF. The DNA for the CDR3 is TGTGCCAGCAGCCAAACTAGCGGGAGCGCAGATACGCAGTATTTT.

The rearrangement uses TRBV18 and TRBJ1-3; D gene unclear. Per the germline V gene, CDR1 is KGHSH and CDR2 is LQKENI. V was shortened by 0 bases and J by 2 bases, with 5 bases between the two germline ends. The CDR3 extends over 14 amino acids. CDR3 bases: TGTGCCAGCTCACCACCTAATCCTGGAAACACCATATATTTT. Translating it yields CASSPPNPGNTIYF.

The chain's CDR3 is CASSGAGTANTEAFF. The DNA of the CDR3 is TGTGCCAGCAGCGGAGCCGGGACAGCGAACACTGAAGCTTTCTTT. The chain links TRBV5-4 to TRBJ1-1; TRBD1 matches 7 bases. Germline V CDR1 and CDR2: SGHNT, YYREEE (reference sequence). V shed 4 bases and J 1 base; nucleotides not matched to a gene: 7. The length of the CDR3 is 15 residues.

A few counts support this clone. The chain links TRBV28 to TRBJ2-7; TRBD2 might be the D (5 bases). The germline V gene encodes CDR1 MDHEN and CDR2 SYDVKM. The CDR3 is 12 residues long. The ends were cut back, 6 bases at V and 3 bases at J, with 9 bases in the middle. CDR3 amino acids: CASSRRSYEQYF. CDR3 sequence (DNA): TGTGCCAGCAGCCGGAGGAGCTACGAGCAGTACTTC.

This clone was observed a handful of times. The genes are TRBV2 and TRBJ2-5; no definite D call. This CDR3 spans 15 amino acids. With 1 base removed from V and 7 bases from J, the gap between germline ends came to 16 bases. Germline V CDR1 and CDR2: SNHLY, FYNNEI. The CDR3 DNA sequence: TGTGCCAGCAGTGAAGAACAGCCGGTCTATGGGACCCAGTACTTC. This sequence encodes CASSEEQPVYGTQYF.

This chain's CDR3 is CARSLADTGAYTEAFF. The CDR3 region has the DNA TGTGCCAGAAGCTTGGCCGACACAGGGGCTTACACTGAAGCTTTCTTT. The rearrangement links TRBV5-3 to TRBJ1-1, with TRBD1 matching over 7 bases. TRBV5-3 is noted as an ORF with a role that remains uncertain. Germline trimming cut 0 bases from V and 3 bases from J; bases unmatched to any gene: 8. The CDR3 has 16 residues.

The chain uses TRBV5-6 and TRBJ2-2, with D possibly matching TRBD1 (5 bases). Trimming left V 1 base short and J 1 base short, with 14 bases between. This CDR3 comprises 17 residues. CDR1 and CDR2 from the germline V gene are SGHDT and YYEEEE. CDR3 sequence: CASSLYQGSLNTGELFF. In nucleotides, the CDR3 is TGTGCCAGCAGCTTGTATCAGGGATCGTTGAACACCGGGGAGCTGTTTTTT.

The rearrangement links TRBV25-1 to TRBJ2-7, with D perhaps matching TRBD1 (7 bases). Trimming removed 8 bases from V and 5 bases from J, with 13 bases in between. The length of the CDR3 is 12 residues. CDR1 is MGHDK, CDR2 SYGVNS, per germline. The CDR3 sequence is CASSGGLHEQYF. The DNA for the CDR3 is TGTGCCAGCTCAGGGGGACTCCACGAGCAGTACTTC.

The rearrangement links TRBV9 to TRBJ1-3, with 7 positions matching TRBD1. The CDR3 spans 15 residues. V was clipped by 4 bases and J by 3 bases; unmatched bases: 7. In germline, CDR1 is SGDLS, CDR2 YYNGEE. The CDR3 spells CASSMRGLSGNTIYF. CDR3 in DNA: TGTGCCAGCAGCATGAGGGGGCTGAGTGGAAACACCATATATTTT.

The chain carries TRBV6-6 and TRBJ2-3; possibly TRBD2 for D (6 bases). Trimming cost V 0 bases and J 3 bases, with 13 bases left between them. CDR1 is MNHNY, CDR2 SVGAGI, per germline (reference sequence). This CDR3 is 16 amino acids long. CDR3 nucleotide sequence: TGTGCCAGCAGTTACTCTCGCGCCGGGGGTACAGATACGCAGTATTTT. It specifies CASSYSRAGGTDTQYF.

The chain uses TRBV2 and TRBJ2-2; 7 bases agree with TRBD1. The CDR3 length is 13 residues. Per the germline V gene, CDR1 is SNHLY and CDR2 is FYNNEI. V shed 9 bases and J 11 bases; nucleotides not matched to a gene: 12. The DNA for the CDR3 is TGTGCCAGTGGGGCGACAGGGCTCGTTGAGCTGTTTTTT. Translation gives CASGATGLVELFF.

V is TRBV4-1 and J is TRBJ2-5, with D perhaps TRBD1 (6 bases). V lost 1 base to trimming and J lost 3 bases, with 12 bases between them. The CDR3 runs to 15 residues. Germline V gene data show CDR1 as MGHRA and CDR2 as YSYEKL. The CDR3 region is CASSQVGAGEETQYF. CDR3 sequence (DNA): TGCGCCAGCAGCCAAGTGGGGGCCGGGGAAGAGACCCAGTACTTC.

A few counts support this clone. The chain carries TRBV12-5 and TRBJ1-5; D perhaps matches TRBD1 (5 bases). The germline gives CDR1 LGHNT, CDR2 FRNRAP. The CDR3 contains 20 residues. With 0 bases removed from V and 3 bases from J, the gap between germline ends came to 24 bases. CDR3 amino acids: CASGLVYEGFWGRINQPQHF. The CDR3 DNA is TGTGCTAGTGGTTTGGTATATGAGGGGTTCTGGGGGAGGATCAATCAGCCCCAGCATTTT. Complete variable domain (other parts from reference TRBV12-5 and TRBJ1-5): DARVTQTPRHKVTEMGQEVTMRCQPILGHNTVFWYRQTMMQGLELLAYFRNRAPLDDSGMPKDRFSAEMPDATLATLKIQPSEPRDSAVYFCASGLVYEGFWGRINQPQHFGDGTRLSIL.

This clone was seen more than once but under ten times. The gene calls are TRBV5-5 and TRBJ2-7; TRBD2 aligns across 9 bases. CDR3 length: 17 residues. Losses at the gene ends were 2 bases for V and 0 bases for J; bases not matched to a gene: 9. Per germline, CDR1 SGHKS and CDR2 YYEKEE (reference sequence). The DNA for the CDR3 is TGTGCCAGCAGCTTAGCCTATAGCGGGAGCCACTCCTACGAGCAGTACTTC. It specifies CASSLAYSGSHSYEQYF.

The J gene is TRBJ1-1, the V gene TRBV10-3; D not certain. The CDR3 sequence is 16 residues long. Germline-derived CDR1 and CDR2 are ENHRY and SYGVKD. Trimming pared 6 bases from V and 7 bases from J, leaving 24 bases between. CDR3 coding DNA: TGTGCCATCAGCAAGGTGAGGACTATGAAAAGGCGTGAAGCTTTCTTT. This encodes CAISKVRTMKRREAFF.

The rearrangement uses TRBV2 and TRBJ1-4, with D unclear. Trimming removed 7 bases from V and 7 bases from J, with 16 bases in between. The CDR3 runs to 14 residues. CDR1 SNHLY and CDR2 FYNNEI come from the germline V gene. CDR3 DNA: TGTGCCAGCAAATCGGGTTTGGTGGGTGAAAAACTGTTTTTT. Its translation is CASKSGLVGEKLFF. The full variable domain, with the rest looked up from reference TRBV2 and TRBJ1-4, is EPEVTQTPSHQVTQMGQEVILRCVPISNHLYFYWYRQILGQKVEFLVSFYNNEISEKSEIFDDQFSVERPDGSNFTLKIRSTKLEDSAMYFCASKSGLVGEKLFFGSGTQLSVL.

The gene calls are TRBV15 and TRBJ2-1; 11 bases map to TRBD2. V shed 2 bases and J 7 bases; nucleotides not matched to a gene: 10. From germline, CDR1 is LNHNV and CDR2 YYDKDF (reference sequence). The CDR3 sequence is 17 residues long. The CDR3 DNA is TGTGCCACCAGCAGATGGATGACTAGCGGGATCGGGAATGAGCAGTTCTTC. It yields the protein CATSRWMTSGIGNEQFF.

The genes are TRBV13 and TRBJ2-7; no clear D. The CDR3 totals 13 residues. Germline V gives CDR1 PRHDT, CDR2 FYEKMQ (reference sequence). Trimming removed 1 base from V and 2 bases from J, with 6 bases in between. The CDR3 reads CASSLAIAYEQYF. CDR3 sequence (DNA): TGTGCCAGCAGCTTAGCTATTGCCTACGAGCAGTACTTC.

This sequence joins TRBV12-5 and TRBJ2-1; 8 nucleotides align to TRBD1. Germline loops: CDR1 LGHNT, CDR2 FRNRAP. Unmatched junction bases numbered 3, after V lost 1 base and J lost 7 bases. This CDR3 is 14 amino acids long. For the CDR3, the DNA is TGTGCTAGTGGTTTGGGACAGGGGCAGAATGAGCAGTTCTTC. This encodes CASGLGQGQNEQFF.

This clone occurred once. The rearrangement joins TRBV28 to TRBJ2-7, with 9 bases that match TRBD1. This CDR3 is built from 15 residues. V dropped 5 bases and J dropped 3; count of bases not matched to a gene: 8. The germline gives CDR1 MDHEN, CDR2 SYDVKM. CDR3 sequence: CASSPGTGSFYEQYF. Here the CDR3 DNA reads TGTGCCAGCAGTCCCGGGACAGGGTCTTTCTACGAGCAGTACTTC.

CDR3 residues: CASSWVAGATDTQYF. As DNA, the CDR3 is TGCGCCAGCAGCTGGGTAGCGGGGGCCACAGATACGCAGTATTTT. This sequence joins TRBV5-1 and TRBJ2-3; 9 nucleotides line up with TRBD2. This CDR3 has 15 amino acids. Germline V gene sequence: CDR1 SGHRS, CDR2 YFSETQ. V dropped 3 bases and J dropped 2; count of bases not matched to a gene: 4.

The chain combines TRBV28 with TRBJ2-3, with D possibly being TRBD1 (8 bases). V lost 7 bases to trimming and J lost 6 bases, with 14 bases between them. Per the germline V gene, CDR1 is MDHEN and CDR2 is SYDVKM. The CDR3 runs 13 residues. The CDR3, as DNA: TGTGCCAGCAATACAGGGGGAGGGGATACGCAGTATTTT. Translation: CASNTGGGDTQYF. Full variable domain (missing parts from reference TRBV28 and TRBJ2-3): DVKVTQSSRYLVKRTGEKVFLECVQDMDHENMFWYRQDPGLGLRLIYFSYDVKMKEKGDIPEGYSVSREKKERFSLILESASTNQTSMYLCASNTGGGDTQYFGPGTRLTVL.

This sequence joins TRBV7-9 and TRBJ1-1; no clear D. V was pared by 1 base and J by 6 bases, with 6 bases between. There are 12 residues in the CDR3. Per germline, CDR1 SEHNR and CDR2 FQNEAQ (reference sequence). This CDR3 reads CASSLGGPEAFF. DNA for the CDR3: TGTGCCAGCAGCTTAGGAGGGCCTGAAGCTTTCTTT.

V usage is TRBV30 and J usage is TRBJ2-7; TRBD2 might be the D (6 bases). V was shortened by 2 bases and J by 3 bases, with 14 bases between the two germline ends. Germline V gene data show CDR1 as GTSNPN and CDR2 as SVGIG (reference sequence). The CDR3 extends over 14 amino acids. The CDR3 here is CAWSPGLYNYEQYF. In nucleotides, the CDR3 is TGTGCCTGGAGTCCGGGACTGTACAACTACGAGCAGTACTTC.

The CDR3 DNA reads as TGTGCCAGCAGCTTAGGACAGGGTGTCTACGAGCAGTACTTC. Protein sequence: CASSLGQGVYEQYF. The chain has TRBV7-6 and TRBJ2-7; 7 bases are a match to TRBD1. Germline lookup yields CDR1 SGHVS and CDR2 FNYEAQ. Losses at the gene ends were 1 base for V and 3 bases for J; bases not matched to a gene: 3. This CDR3 is 14 amino acids long.

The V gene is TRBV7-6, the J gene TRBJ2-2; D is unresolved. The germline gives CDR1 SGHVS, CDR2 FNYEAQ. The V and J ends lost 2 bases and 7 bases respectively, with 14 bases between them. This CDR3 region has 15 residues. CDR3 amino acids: CASSLLARSDGELFF. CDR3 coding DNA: TGTGCCAGCAGCTTATTGGCTAGGAGTGACGGGGAGCTGTTTTTT.

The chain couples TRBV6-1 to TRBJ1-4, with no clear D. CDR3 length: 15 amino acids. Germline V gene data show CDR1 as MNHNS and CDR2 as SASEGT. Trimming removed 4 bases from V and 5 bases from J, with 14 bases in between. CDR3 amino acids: CASSAATVPNEKLFF. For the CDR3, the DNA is TGTGCCAGCAGTGCTGCCACAGTCCCCAATGAAAAACTGTTTTTT.

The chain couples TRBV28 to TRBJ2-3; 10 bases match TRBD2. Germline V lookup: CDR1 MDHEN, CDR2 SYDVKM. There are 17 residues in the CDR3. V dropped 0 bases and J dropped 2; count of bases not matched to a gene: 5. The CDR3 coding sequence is TGTGCCAGCAGTTTATGGGGGACTAGCGAATACACAGATACGCAGTATTTT. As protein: CASSLWGTSEYTDTQYF.